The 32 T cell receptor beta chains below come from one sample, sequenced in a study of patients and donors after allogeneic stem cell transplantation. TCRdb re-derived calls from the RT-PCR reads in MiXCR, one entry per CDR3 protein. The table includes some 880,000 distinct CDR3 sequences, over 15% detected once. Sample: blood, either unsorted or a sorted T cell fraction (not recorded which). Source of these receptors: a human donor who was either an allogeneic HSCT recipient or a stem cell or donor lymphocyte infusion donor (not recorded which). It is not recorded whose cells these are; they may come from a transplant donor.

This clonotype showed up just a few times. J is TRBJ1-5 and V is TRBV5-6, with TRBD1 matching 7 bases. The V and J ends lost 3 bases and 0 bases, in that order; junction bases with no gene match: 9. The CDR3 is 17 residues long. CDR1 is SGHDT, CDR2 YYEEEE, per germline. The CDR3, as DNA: TGTGCCAGCAGCTACTACCGGGACAGAGGTAGCAATCAGCCCCAGCATTTT. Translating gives CASSYYRDRGSNQPQHF. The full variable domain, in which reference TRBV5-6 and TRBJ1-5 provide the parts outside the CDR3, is DAGVTQSPTHLIKTRGQQVTLRCSPKSGHDTVSWYQQALGQGPQFIFQYYEEEERQRGNFPDRFSGHQFPNYSSELNVNALLLGDSALYLCASSYYRDRGSNQPQHFGDGTRLSIL.

CDR3 sequence reads: CASSSKSYEQYF. The DNA for the CDR3 is TGTGCCAGCAGTTCTAAATCCTACGAGCAGTACTTC. J is TRBJ2-7 and V is TRBV6-2 or TRBV6-3; no clear D gene. The CDR3 has 12 amino acids. In germline, CDR1 is MNHEY, CDR2 SVGEGT. Trimming shortened V by 4 bases and J by 1 base, and 5 bases separated the two germline ends.

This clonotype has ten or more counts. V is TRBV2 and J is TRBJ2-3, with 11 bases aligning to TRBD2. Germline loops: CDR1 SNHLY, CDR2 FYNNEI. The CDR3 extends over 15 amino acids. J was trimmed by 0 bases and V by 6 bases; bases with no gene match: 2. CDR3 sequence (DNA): TGTGCCAGCAGCCGACTAGCGGGGAGCACAGATACGCAGTATTTT. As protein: CASSRLAGSTDTQYF.

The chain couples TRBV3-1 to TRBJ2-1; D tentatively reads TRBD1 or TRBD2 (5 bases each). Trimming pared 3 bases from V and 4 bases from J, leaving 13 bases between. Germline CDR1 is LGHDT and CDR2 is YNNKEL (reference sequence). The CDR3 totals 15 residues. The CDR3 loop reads CASSHYRDEYNEQFF. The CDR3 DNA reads TGTGCCAGCAGCCACTATCGGGACGAGTACAATGAGCAGTTCTTC.

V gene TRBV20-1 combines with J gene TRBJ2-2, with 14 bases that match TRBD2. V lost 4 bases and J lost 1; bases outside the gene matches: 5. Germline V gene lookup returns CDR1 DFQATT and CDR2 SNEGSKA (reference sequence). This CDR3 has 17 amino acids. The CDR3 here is CSAIRTSGGLNTGELFF. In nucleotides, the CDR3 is TGCAGTGCTATTAGGACTAGCGGGGGGCTGAACACCGGGGAGCTGTTTTTT.

The chain's CDR3 is CASSIRQTNSPLHF. DNA for the CDR3: TGTGCCAGTAGTATAAGACAGACTAATTCACCCCTCCACTTT. V gene TRBV19 combines with J gene TRBJ1-6; the D gene is possibly TRBD1 (5 bases). Trimming shortened V by 2 bases and J by 6 bases, and 8 bases separated the two germline ends. CDR3 length equals 14 residues. The germline V gene has CDR1 LNHDA and CDR2 SQIVND (reference sequence).

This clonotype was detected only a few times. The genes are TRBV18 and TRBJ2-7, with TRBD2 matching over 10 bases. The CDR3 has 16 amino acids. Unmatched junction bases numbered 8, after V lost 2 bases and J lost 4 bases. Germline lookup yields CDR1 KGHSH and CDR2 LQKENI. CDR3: CASSPIRTSGRYEQYF. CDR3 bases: TGTGCCAGCTCACCAATTAGGACTAGCGGAAGATACGAGCAGTACTTC.

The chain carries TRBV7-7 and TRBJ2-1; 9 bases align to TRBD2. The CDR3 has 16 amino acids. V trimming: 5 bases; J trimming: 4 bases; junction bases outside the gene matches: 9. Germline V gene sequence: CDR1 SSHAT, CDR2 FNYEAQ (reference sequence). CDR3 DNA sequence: TGTGCCAGCAGCGCCGCCCTTACTAGCGGGTACAATGAGCAGTTCTTC. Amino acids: CASSAALTSGYNEQFF.

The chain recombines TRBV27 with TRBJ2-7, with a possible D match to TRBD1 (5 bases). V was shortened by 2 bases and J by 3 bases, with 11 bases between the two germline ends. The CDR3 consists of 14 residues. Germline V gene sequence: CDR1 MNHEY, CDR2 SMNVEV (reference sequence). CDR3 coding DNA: TGTGCCAGCAGTTTAGGTGGGGCGAACTACGAGCAGTACTTC. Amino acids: CASSLGGANYEQYF.

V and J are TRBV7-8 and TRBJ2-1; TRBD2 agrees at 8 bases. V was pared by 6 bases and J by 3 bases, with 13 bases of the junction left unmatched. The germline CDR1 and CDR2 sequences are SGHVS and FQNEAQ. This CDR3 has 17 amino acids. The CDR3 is CASRLDPGRAGYNEQFF. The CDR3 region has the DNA TGTGCCAGCAGGCTAGACCCCGGGAGGGCTGGCTACAATGAGCAGTTCTTC.

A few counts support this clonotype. The CDR3 region has the DNA TGCGCCAGCAGCCAAGGTGCGGGGTCGACCGGGGAGCTGTTTTTT. Translating it yields CASSQGAGSTGELFF. The rearrangement links TRBV4-1 to TRBJ2-2; perhaps TRBD2 as D (6 bases). The V and J ends lost 1 base and 5 bases respectively, with 11 bases between them. The CDR3 contains 15 residues. Germline loops: CDR1 MGHRA, CDR2 YSYEKL.

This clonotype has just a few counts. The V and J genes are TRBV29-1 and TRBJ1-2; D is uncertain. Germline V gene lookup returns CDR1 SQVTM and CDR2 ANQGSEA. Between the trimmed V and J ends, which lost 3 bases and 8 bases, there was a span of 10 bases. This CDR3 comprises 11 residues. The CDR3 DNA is TGCAGCGTTGATCGTACAGAGGGCTACACCTTC. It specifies CSVDRTEGYTF.

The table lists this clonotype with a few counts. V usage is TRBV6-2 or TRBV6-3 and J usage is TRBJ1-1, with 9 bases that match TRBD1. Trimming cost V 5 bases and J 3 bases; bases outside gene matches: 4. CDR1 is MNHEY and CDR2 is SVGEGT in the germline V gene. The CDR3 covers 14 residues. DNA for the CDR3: TGTGCCAGCAGTCTACAGGGGGCGTACACTGAAGCTTTCTTT. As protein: CASSLQGAYTEAFF.

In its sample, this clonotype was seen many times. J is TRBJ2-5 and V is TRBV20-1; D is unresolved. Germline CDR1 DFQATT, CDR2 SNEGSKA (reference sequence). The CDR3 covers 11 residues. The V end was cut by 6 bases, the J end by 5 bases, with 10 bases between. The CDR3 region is CSATIDETQYF. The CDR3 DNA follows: TGCAGTGCCACTATCGATGAGACCCAGTACTTC.

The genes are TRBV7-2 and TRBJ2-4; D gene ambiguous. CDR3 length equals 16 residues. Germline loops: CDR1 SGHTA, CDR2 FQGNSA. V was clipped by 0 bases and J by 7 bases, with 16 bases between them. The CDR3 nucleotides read TGTGCCAGCAGCTTAGCGCACTCAGACGGATGGAACATTCAGTACTTC. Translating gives CASSLAHSDGWNIQYF.

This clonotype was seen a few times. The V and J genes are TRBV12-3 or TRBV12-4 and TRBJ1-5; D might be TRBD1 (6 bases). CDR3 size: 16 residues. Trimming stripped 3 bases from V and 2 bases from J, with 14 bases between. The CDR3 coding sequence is TGTGCCAGCAGTTTTTGGGGGGGCGCAGGCAATCAGCCCCAGCATTTT. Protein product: CASSFWGGAGNQPQHF.

Written as DNA, the CDR3 is TGTGCCAGCAGCCCCGACAGCGGAGGCTACACCTTC. Its protein is CASSPDSGGYTF. The J gene is TRBJ1-2, the V gene TRBV6-5; tentatively, D is TRBD1 (5 bases). V was cut by 6 bases and J by 8 bases, with 13 bases left in between. There are 12 residues in the CDR3. Germline CDR1 and CDR2: MNHEY and SVGAGI.

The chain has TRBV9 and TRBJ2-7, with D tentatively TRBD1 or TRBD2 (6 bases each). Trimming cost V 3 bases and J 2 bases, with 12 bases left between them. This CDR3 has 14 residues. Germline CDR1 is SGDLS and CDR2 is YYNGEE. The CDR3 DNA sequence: TGTGCCAGCAGCGAGGGGGGACCCACCTACGAGCAGTACTTC. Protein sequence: CASSEGGPTYEQYF.

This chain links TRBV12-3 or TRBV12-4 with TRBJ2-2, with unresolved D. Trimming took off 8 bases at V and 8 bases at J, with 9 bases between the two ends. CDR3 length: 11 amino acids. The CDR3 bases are TGTGCCAGCGCAGCATTGGGGGAGCTGTTTTTT. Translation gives CASAALGELFF.

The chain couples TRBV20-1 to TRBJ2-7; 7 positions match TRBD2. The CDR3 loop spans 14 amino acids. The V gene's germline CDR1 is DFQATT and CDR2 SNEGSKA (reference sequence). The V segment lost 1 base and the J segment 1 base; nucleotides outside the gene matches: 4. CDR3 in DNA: TGCAGTGCTAGAGTGGGGGAGGGTTCCTACGAGCAGTACTTC. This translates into CSARVGEGSYEQYF.

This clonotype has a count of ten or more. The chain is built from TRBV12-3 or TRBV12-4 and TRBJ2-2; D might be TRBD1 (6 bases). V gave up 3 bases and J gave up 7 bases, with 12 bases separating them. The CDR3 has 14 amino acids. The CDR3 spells CASSLQGYHGELFF. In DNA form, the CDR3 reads TGTGCCAGCAGTTTGCAGGGGTACCACGGGGAGCTGTTTTTT.

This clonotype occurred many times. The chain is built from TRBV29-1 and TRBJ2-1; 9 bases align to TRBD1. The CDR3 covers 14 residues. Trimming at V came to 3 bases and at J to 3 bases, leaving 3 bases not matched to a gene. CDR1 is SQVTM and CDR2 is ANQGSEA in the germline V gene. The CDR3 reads CSVEKTGGYNEQFF. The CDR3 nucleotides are TGCAGCGTTGAGAAGACAGGGGGCTACAATGAGCAGTTCTTC.

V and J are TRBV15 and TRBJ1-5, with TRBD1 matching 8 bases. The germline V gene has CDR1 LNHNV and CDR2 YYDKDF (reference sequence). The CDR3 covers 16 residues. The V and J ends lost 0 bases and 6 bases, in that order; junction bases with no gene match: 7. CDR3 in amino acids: CATSREGSGGSQPQHF. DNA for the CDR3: TGTGCCACCAGCAGAGAAGGATCAGGGGGCAGTCAGCCCCAGCATTTT.

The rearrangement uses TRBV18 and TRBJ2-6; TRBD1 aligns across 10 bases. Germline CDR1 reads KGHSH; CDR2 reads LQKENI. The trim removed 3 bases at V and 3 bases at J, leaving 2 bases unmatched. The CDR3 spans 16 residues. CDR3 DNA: TGTGCCAGCTCACCGACAGGGGGCTATGGGGCCAACGTCCTGACTTTC. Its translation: CASSPTGGYGANVLTF.

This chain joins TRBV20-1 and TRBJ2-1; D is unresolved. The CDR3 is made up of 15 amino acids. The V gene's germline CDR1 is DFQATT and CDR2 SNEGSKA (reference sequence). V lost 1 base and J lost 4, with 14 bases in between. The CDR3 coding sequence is TGCAGTGCTAGAGTTCTGACTGGCCAGTACAATGAGCAGTTCTTC. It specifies CSARVLTGQYNEQFF.

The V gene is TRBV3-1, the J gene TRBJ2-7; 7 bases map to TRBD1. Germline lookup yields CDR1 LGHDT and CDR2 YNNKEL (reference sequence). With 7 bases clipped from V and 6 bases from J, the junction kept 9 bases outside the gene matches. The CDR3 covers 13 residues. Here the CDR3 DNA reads TGTGCCAGCAAGGACAGCAACAGGGGCGAGCAGTACTTC. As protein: CASKDSNRGEQYF.

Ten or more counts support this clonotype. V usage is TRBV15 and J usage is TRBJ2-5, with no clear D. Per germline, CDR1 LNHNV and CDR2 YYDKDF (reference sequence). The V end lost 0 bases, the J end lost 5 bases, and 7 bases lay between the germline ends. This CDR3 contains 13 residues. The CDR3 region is CATSRDNWETQYF. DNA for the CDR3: TGTGCCACCAGCAGAGATAATTGGGAGACCCAGTACTTC.

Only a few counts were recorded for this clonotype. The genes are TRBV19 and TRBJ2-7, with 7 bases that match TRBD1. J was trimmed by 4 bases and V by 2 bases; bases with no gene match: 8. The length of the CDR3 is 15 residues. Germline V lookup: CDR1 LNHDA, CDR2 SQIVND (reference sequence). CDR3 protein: CASSIIRKGAYEQYF. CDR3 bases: TGTGCCAGTAGTATAATCCGGAAGGGGGCGTACGAGCAGTACTTC.

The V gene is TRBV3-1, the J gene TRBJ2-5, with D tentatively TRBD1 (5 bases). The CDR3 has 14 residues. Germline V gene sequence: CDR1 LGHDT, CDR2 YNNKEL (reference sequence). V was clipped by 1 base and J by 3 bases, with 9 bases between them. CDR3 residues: CASSQAVGEETQYF. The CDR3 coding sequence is TGTGCCAGCAGCCAAGCGGTAGGGGAAGAGACCCAGTACTTC.

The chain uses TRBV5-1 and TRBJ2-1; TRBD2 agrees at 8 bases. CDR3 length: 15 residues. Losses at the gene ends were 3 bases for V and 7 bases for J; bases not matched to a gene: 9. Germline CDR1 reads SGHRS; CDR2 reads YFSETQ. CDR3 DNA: TGCGCCAGCAGCTGGGCCCGGGGGGGGAGGAATGAGCAGTTCTTC. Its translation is CASSWARGGRNEQFF. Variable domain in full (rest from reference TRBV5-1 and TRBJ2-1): KAGVTQTPRYLIKTRGQQVTLSCSPISGHRSVSWYQQTPGQGLQFLFEYFSETQRNKGNFPGRFSGRQFSNSRSEMNVSTLELGDSALYLCASSWARGGRNEQFFGPGTRLTVL.

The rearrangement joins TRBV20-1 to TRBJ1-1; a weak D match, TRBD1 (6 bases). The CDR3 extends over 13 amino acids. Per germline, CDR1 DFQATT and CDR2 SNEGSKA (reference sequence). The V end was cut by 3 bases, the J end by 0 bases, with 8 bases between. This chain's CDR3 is CSARKGVNTEAFF. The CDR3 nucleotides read TGCAGTGCTAGGAAGGGGGTGAACACTGAAGCTTTCTTT.

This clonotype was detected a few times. DNA for the CDR3: TGTGCCAGCAGTCCGCTTGGTTTGGGGCAAAAGGGCGAGCAGTACTTC. It yields the protein CASSPLGLGQKGEQYF. The V and J genes are TRBV28 and TRBJ2-7; possible D gene TRBD1, 5 bases. CDR1 and CDR2 from the germline V gene are MDHEN and SYDVKM. V lost 5 bases to trimming and J lost 6 bases, with 23 bases between them. The CDR3 spans 16 residues.